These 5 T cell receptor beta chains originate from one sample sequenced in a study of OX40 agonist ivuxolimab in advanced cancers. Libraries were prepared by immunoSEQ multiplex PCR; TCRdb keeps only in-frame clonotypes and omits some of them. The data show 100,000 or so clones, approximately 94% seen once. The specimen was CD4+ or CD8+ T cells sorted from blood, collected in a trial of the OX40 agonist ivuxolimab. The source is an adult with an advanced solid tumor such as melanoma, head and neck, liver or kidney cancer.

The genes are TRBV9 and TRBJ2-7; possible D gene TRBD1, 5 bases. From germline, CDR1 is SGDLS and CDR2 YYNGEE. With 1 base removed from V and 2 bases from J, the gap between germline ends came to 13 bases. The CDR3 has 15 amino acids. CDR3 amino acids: CASSVNPTGTYEQYF. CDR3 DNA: TGTGCCAGCAGCGTAAACCCAACAGGTACCTACGAGCAGTACTTC.

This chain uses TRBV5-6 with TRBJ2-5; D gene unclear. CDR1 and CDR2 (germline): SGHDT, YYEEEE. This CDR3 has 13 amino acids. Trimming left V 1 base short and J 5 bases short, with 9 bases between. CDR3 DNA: TGTGCCAGCAGCTTGAATATTTGGGAGACCCAGTACTTC. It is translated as CASSLNIWETQYF. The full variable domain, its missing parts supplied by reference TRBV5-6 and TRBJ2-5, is DAGVTQSPTHLIKTRGQQVTLRCSPKSGHDTVSWYQQALGQGPQFIFQYYEEEERQRGNFPDRFSGHQFPNYSSELNVNALLLGDSALYLCASSLNIWETQYFGPGTRLLVL.

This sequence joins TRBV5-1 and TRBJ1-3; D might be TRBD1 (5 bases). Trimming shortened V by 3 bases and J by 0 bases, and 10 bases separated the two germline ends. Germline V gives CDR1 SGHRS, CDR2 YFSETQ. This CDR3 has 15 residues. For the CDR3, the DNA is TGCGCCAGCAGCTCGCCGGGGGACTCTGGAAACACCATATATTTT. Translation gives CASSSPGDSGNTIYF. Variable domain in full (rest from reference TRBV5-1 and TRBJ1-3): KAGVTQTPRYLIKTRGQQVTLSCSPISGHRSVSWYQQTPGQGLQFLFEYFSETQRNKGNFPGRFSGRQFSNSRSEMNVSTLELGDSALYLCASSSPGDSGNTIYFGEGSWLTVV.

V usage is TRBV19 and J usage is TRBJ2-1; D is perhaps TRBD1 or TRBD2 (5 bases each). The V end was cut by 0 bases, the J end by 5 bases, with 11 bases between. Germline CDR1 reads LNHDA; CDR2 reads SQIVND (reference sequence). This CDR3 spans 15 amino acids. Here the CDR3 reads CASSIDRGTNNEQFF. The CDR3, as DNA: TGTGCCAGTAGTATAGATCGAGGGACGAACAATGAGCAGTTCTTC.

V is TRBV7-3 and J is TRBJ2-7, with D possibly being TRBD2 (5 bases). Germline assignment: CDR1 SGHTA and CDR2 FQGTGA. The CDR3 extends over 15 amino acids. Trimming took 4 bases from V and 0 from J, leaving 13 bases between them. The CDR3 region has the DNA TGTGCCAGCAGCTCCCAGCCGGGGAACTCCTACGAGCAGTACTTC. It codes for CASSSQPGNSYEQYF.